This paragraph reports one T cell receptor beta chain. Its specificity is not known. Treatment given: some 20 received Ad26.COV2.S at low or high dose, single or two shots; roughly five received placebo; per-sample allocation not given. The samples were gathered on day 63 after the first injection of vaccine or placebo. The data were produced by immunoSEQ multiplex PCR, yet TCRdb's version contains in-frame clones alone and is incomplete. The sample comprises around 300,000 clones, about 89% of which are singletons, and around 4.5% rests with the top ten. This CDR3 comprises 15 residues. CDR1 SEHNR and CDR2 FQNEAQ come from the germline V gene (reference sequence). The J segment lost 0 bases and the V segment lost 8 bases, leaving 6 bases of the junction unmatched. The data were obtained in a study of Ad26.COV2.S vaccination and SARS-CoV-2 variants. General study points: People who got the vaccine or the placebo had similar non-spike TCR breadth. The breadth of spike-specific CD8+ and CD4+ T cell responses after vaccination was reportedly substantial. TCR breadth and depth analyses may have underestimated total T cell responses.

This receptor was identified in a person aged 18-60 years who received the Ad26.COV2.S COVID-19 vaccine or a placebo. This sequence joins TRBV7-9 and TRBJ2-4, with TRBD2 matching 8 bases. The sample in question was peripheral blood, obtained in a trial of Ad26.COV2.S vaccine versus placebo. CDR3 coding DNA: TGTGCCAGCGCTTACGGGGGGGTAGCCAAAAACATTCAGTACTTC. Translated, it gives CASAYGGVAKNIQYF. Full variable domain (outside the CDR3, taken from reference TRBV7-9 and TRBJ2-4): DTGVSQNPRHKITKRGQNVTFRCDPISEHNRLYWYRQTLGQGPEFLTYFQNEAQLEKSRLLSDRFSAERPKGSFSTLEIQRTEQGDSAMYLCASAYGGVAKNIQYFGAGTRLSVL.